This T cell receptor beta chain was sequenced for a study of somatic mutations in cytotoxic T cells in rheumatoid arthritis. Here immunoSEQ multiplex PCR was the method, and the copy in TCRdb shows in-frame clones only, minus some. The sample contains some 25,000 clones, 70% to 85% of which appear only once. Germline V CDR1 and CDR2: SGHDN, FVKESK. CDR3 length: 16 residues. The V and J ends lost 1 base and 6 bases, in that order; junction bases with no gene match: 11. The V call is TRBV14, the J call TRBJ2-7; TRBD1 matches 8 bases. Sequencing was done on a sample of CD8+ T cells sorted from blood. This clonotype was obtained from a woman under 30 in good health. The CDR3 DNA follows: TGTGCCAGCAGCCAAGCTGTCGGGACAGGCTACATCGAGCAGTACTTC. It is translated as CASSQAVGTGYIEQYF.